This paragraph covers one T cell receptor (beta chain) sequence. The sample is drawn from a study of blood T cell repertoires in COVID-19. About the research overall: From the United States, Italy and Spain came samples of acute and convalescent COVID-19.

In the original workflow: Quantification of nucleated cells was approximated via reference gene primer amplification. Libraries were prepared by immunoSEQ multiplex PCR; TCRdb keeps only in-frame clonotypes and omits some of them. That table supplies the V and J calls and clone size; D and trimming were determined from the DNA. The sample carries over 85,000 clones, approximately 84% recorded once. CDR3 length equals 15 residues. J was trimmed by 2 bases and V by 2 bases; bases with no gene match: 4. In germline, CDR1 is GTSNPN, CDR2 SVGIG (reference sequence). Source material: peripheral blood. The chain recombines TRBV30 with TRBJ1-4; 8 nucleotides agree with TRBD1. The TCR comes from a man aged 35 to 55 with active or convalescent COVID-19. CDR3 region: CAWSNRGVTNEKLFF. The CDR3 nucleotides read TGTGCCTGGAGTAACAGGGGGGTGACTAATGAAAAACTGTTTTTT.